These 9 T cell receptor beta chains were all obtained from the same sample, sequenced in a study of post-analysis software for immune sequencing data. For these receptors, no antigen is known. General study results and limits: About 5 TRBV segments were significantly more frequent in patients than in controls. TRBV5-6, TRBV5-1 and TRBV20-1 were among these segments.

Unique molecular identifiers were present in the TCR beta cDNA libraries. TCRdb re-derived calls from the PCR reads in MiXCR, one entry per CDR3 protein. The table lists roughly 650,000 distinct CDR3 sequences, approximately 59% of them singletons. What was sequenced was blood. The receptor source for this set is a girl aged 2 to 10 with multiple sclerosis.

This clonotype showed up just once. The V and J genes are TRBV7-2 and TRBJ2-5, with D tentatively TRBD1 (6 bases). With the DNA end fitting TRBJ2-7 better, the J assignment may be wrong. Per the germline V gene, CDR1 is SGHTA and CDR2 is FQGNSA. CDR3 length: 15 amino acids. The CDR3 loop is CASTRYTGTQYEQYF. For the CDR3, the DNA is TGTGCCAGCACCAGATACACAGGGACCCAATACGAGCAGTACTTC.

This sequence joins TRBV7-2 and TRBJ2-4; D not certain. Germline V gives CDR1 SGHTA, CDR2 FQGNSA. The V end lost 6 bases, the J end lost 0 bases, and 6 bases lay between the germline ends. The CDR3 covers 13 residues. The DNA for the CDR3 is TGTGCCAGCAGTTCGGTAGCCAAAAACATTCAGTACTTC. Its protein is CASSSVAKNIQYF.

This clonotype was counted between two and nine times. The rearrangement uses TRBV20-1 and TRBJ2-1; maybe TRBD2 (5 bases). Looked up from germline, CDR1 is DFQATT and CDR2 is SNEGSKA (reference sequence). The CDR3 has 11 amino acids. The V and J ends lost 0 bases and 8 bases respectively, with 5 bases between them. CDR3 region: CSAREDYEQFF. The CDR3 nucleotides are TGCAGTGCTAGAGAGGACTATGAGCAGTTCTTC.

This clonotype was seen only a few times. The chain uses TRBV7-9 and TRBJ1-5; the D is unclear. Trimming took off 4 bases at V and 5 bases at J, with 9 bases between the two ends. The CDR3 sequence is 13 residues long. Per germline, CDR1 SEHNR and CDR2 FQNEAQ (reference sequence). CDR3 nucleotide sequence: TGTGCCAGCAGCTCACTAGAATATCAGCCCCAGCATTTT. Its protein is CASSSLEYQPQHF.

This clonotype was recorded at least ten times. CDR3 region: CASSHQRNYNEQFF. CDR3 in DNA: TGTGCCAGCAGTCACCAAAGGAATTACAATGAGCAGTTCTTC. The V gene is TRBV12-3 or TRBV12-4, the J gene TRBJ2-1; no clear D. The CDR3 totals 14 residues. Trimming shortened V by 5 bases and J by 4 bases, and 12 bases separated the two germline ends.

The chain combines TRBV20-1 with TRBJ2-7, with D hard to call. CDR3 length equals 13 residues. In germline, CDR1 is DFQATT, CDR2 SNEGSKA (reference sequence). With 7 bases removed from V and 0 bases from J, the gap between germline ends came to 13 bases. This chain's CDR3 is CSVGFPSSYEQYF. CDR3 coding DNA: TGCAGTGTGGGCTTCCCAAGCTCCTACGAGCAGTACTTC.

The chain is built from TRBV6-6 and TRBJ2-7, with TRBD2 matching over 11 bases. CDR3 size: 17 residues. From germline, CDR1 is MNHNY and CDR2 SVGAGI (reference sequence). V shed 0 bases and J 3 bases; nucleotides not matched to a gene: 7. CDR3 nucleotide sequence: TGTGCCAGCAGTTACTCAGCACTAGCGGGAGCTTTCTACGAGCAGTACTTC. Protein sequence: CASSYSALAGAFYEQYF.

The rearrangement uses TRBV10-3 and TRBJ1-1, with D perhaps TRBD1 (6 bases). Trimming took 5 bases from V and 3 from J, leaving 13 bases between them. The CDR3 runs to 14 residues. Germline V gene lookup returns CDR1 ENHRY and CDR2 SYGVKD. CDR3 nucleotide sequence: TGTGCCATCAGTAACCGGGACATCTACACTGAAGCTTTCTTT. This translates into CAISNRDIYTEAFF.

The chain combines TRBV18 with TRBJ2-1; D ambiguous. Germline V lookup: CDR1 KGHSH, CDR2 LQKENI. The V and J ends lost 5 bases and 1 base respectively, with 12 bases between them. This CDR3 is built from 15 residues. CDR3 amino acids: CASSNVGASYNEQFF. The CDR3 DNA reads as TGTGCCAGCTCAAACGTAGGCGCATCCTACAATGAGCAGTTCTTC.